Shown below are 26 T cell receptor beta chains from a single sample sequenced in a study of human T cells and chemical hapten exposure. This sample's time point: patch test 1, 2 weeks after DPC sensitization. The treatment: therapeutic diphenylcyclopropenone sensitization with weekly scalp DPC. TCRdb reprocessed the RACE reads via MiXCR and lists one record per CDR3 protein. The repertoire consists of 45,000 to 60,000 distinct CDR3 sequences, with around 9.3% occurring once and the leading ten covering less than 15%. The sequencing used whole blood, collected in connection with sensitization to the hapten diphenylcyclopropenone (DPC). These receptors were collected from a woman between 35 and 50 years old with alopecia areata. Some clones in this sample may be carry-over from other donors' samples.

This clonotype appeared many times. The V call is TRBV3-1, the J call TRBJ1-1; D is undetermined. The germline V gene encodes CDR1 LGHDT and CDR2 YNNKEL (reference sequence). V shed 1 base and J shed 8 bases, with 5 bases lying between them. This CDR3 spans 11 amino acids. DNA of the CDR3: TGTGCCAGCAGCCAAGCTGGGGAAGCTTTCTTT. It codes for CASSQAGEAFF.

The chain joins TRBV18 to TRBJ2-3; D ambiguous. The CDR3 loop spans 14 amino acids. V gave up 3 bases and J gave up 1 base, with 8 bases separating them. The germline V gene has CDR1 KGHSH and CDR2 LQKENI. CDR3 protein: CASSPPSRTDTQYF. The CDR3, as DNA: TGTGCCAGCTCACCTCCCTCGCGCACAGATACGCAGTATTTT.

This clonotype has at least ten counts. The chain is built from TRBV7-8 and TRBJ2-7; 10 bases are shared with TRBD2. Losses at the gene ends were 4 bases for V and 7 bases for J; bases not matched to a gene: 7. The CDR3 spans 14 residues. The V gene's germline CDR1 is SGHVS and CDR2 FQNEAQ. The CDR3 DNA sequence: TGTGCCAGCAGCTCATCGGGACTAGCGAGGGAGCAGTACTTC. This sequence encodes CASSSSGLAREQYF.

The rearrangement uses TRBV12-3 or TRBV12-4 and TRBJ1-3; TRBD1 is a possible D gene (6 bases). Trimming pared 5 bases from V and 3 bases from J, leaving 11 bases between. CDR3 length: 14 residues. In nucleotides, the CDR3 is TGTGCCAGCAGTCCGGACAGATTTGGAAACACCATATATTTT. Translated: CASSPDRFGNTIYF.

This clonotype was detected ten times or more. The genes are TRBV20-1 and TRBJ1-3; D unresolved. V lost 0 bases to trimming and J lost 4 bases, with 13 bases between them. This CDR3 contains 15 residues. Germline V CDR1 and CDR2: DFQATT, SNEGSKA (reference sequence). The CDR3 DNA follows: TGCAGTGCTAGAGATCCGGGCTCGTCGGGAAACACCATATATTTT. Translation: CSARDPGSSGNTIYF.

The chain is built from TRBV20-1 and TRBJ1-1; D may be TRBD1 (6 bases). The CDR3 length is 11 residues. Germline V gene data show CDR1 as DFQATT and CDR2 as SNEGSKA (reference sequence). V dropped 8 bases and J dropped 1 base, with 8 bases sitting between them. The CDR3: CSRTANTEAFF. CDR3 nucleotide sequence: TGCAGTCGGACAGCGAACACTGAAGCTTTCTTT.

V and J are TRBV28 and TRBJ1-5, with TRBD1 identical over 9 bases. This CDR3 spans 16 amino acids. V lost 1 base and J lost 1; bases outside the gene matches: 2. CDR1 MDHEN and CDR2 SYDVKM come from the germline V gene. CDR3 bases: TGTGCCAGCAGTTTATCAACAGGGGGCAGCAATCAGCCCCAGCATTTT. Its protein product is CASSLSTGGSNQPQHF.

The V gene is TRBV20-1, the J gene TRBJ2-3; 9 nucleotides match TRBD2. The CDR3 is 13 amino acids. V gave up 8 bases and J gave up 8 bases; unmatched junction bases: 11. CDR1 and CDR2 (germline): DFQATT, SNEGSKA (reference sequence). CDR3: CSSPSGVSVTQYF. In nucleotides, the CDR3 is TGCAGTTCCCCTAGCGGGGTCTCAGTTACGCAGTATTTT.

This clonotype is judged medium-sized. This chain uses TRBV2 with TRBJ2-1; no clear D gene. The V end lost 7 bases, the J end lost 7 bases, and 11 bases lay between the germline ends. This CDR3 is built from 12 residues. Germline CDR1 SNHLY, CDR2 FYNNEI. CDR3 in DNA: TGTGCCAGCACCGAGGACCGTAATGAGCAGTTCTTC. The encoded protein is CASTEDRNEQFF.

This clonotype was counted between two and nine times. The chain links TRBV20-1 to TRBJ2-7; 7 nucleotides match TRBD1. This CDR3 is 13 amino acids long. From germline, CDR1 is DFQATT and CDR2 SNEGSKA (reference sequence). V dropped 5 bases and J dropped 0; count of bases not matched to a gene: 4. CDR3 region: CSAPRDSSYEQYF. The CDR3 DNA reads TGCAGTGCTCCGAGGGACAGCTCCTACGAGCAGTACTTC.

This clonotype was seen at least ten times. The chain is built from TRBV9 and TRBJ1-5; D is possibly TRBD1 (5 bases). Germline V gene sequence: CDR1 SGDLS, CDR2 YYNGEE. The CDR3 consists of 16 residues. The ends were cut back, 4 bases at V and 4 bases at J, with 18 bases in the middle. The CDR3 is CASSPPAAGGNQPQHF. The CDR3 nucleotides read TGTGCCAGCAGCCCCCCGGCGGCGGGGGGAAATCAGCCCCAGCATTTT.

This clonotype was recorded a few times. CDR3 region: CASRRDQTGVTGELFF. DNA for the CDR3: TGTGCCAGCAGGAGGGACCAGACAGGGGTCACCGGGGAGCTGTTTTTT. The rearrangement joins TRBV6-1 to TRBJ2-2; 8 bases are shared with TRBD1. Trimming removed 6 bases from V and 4 bases from J; junction bases left unmatched: 10. This CDR3 has 16 amino acids. From germline, CDR1 is MNHNS and CDR2 SASEGT.

V usage is TRBV11-3 and J usage is TRBJ2-7; D is perhaps TRBD2 (6 bases). Trimming took 10 bases from V and 2 from J, leaving 21 bases between them. Germline V CDR1 and CDR2: SGHNT, YENEEA. The CDR3 runs to 15 residues. DNA for the CDR3: TGTGCCATTCCCCCTAGCGACTTTCTCCCCTACGAGCAGTACTTC. Protein: CAIPPSDFLPYEQYF. The full variable domain, with the rest looked up from reference TRBV11-3 and TRBJ2-7, is EAGVVQSPRYKIIEKKQPVAFWCNPISGHNTLYWYLQNLGQGPELLIRYENEEAVDDSQLPKDRFSAERLKGVDSTLKIQPAELGDSAVYLCAIPPSDFLPYEQYFGPGTRLTVT.

This clonotype has more than one count but fewer than ten. The V gene is TRBV7-6, the J gene TRBJ1-5, with unresolved D. Trimming shortened V by 5 bases and J by 2 bases, and 25 bases separated the two germline ends. The CDR3 contains 19 residues. Germline-derived CDR1 and CDR2 are SGHVS and FNYEAQ. CDR3 DNA sequence: TGTGCCAGCAGCGAGATAACGGGATCTTCGGATTGGGGCAATCAGCCCCAGCATTTT. Encoded protein: CASSEITGSSDWGNQPQHF.

The table lists this clonotype with many counts. As DNA, the CDR3 is TGCGCCAGCAGCGCGGGGGCCCAATTGAGGGAGCAGTTCTTC. It codes for CASSAGAQLREQFF. The chain uses TRBV5-1 and TRBJ2-1; D is possibly TRBD2 (7 bases). V gave up 4 bases and J gave up 10 bases, with 18 bases separating them. This CDR3 has 14 residues. Per the germline V gene, CDR1 is SGHRS and CDR2 is YFSETQ. Full variable domain (rest looked up from reference TRBV5-1 and TRBJ2-1): KAGVTQTPRYLIKTRGQQVTLSCSPISGHRSVSWYQQTPGQGLQFLFEYFSETQRNKGNFPGRFSGRQFSNSRSEMNVSTLELGDSALYLCASSAGAQLREQFFGPGTRLTVL.

This clonotype was counted ten times or more. The CDR3: CASSLASLGGAADTQYF. The CDR3 region has the DNA TGTGCCAGCAGCTTAGCATCTCTTGGGGGGGCGGCAGATACGCAGTATTTT. The rearrangement links TRBV7-6 to TRBJ2-3; TRBD2 is a possible D gene (7 bases). The V end lost 0 bases, the J end lost 4 bases, and 17 bases lay between the germline ends. CDR3 length equals 17 residues. Germline-derived CDR1 and CDR2 are SGHVS and FNYEAQ.

There are many counts of this clonotype. This sequence joins TRBV2 and TRBJ1-1, with D possibly being TRBD1 (6 bases). The CDR3 sequence is 15 residues long. Germline loops: CDR1 SNHLY, CDR2 FYNNEI. V lost 5 bases to trimming and J lost 0 bases, with 13 bases between them. The CDR3 here is CASSTGQTLNTEAFF. Written as DNA, the CDR3 is TGTGCCAGCAGTACAGGACAGACACTGAACACTGAAGCTTTCTTT. Full variable domain (remainder filled in from reference TRBV2 and TRBJ1-1): EPEVTQTPSHQVTQMGQEVILRCVPISNHLYFYWYRQILGQKVEFLVSFYNNEISEKSEIFDDQFSVERPDGSNFTLKIRSTKLEDSAMYFCASSTGQTLNTEAFFGQGTRLTVV.

Concerning this clonotype: Since a much larger clone is just one base distant, this may be a read error. V and J are TRBV20-1 and TRBJ1-3, with 7 bases fitting TRBD1. The CDR3 is made up of 14 amino acids. Germline lookup yields CDR1 DFQATT and CDR2 SNEGSKA (reference sequence). In DNA, the CDR3 is TGCAGTGCTCCCCGACAGGGCAGGGGAAACACCACATATTTT. As protein: CSAPRQGRGNTTYF.

This clonotype was counted between two and nine times. The chain has TRBV15 and TRBJ2-5, with 10 bases matching TRBD1. CDR3 length: 17 residues. Looked up from germline, CDR1 is LNHNV and CDR2 is YYDKDF (reference sequence). The V segment lost 0 bases and the J segment 7 bases; nucleotides outside the gene matches: 11. The DNA of the CDR3 is TGTGCCACCAGCAGAGAGATCCCGACAGGGGGCGGGGTGACCCAGTACTTC. Translation: CATSREIPTGGGVTQYF.

In its sample, this clonotype was seen many times. The V gene is TRBV14, the J gene TRBJ2-7; the D gene could be TRBD1 or TRBD2 (5 bases each). Between the trimmed V and J ends, which lost 0 bases and 9 bases, there was a span of 18 bases. CDR3 length equals 15 residues. Germline V gene sequence: CDR1 SGHDN, CDR2 FVKESK. In DNA form, the CDR3 reads TGTGCCAGCAGCCAAGATCCGGGACGCGGTACGCGGCAGTACTTC. Amino acid sequence: CASSQDPGRGTRQYF.

This clonotype was seen at least ten times. The V gene is TRBV6-5, the J gene TRBJ1-3; 8 nucleotides align to TRBD1. The CDR3 has 15 residues. Germline CDR1 is MNHEY and CDR2 is SVGAGI. Trimming cost V 7 bases and J 7 bases; bases outside gene matches: 12. This CDR3 reads CASTQSDRARNTIYF. In nucleotides, the CDR3 is TGTGCCAGCACCCAGTCGGACAGGGCAAGGAACACCATATATTTT.

The chain recombines TRBV6-4 with TRBJ2-1; a weak D match, TRBD2 (6 bases). CDR3 length: 16 residues. CDR1 MRHNA and CDR2 SNTAGT come from the germline V gene. Deletions cut 0 bases from V and 0 bases from J, with 9 bases between. The CDR3 spells CASSDSGGSSYNEQFF. DNA for the CDR3: TGTGCCAGCAGTGACTCCGGAGGGAGCTCCTACAATGAGCAGTTCTTC.

This rearrangement joins TRBV11-3 to TRBJ2-7; D remains unclear. Looked up from germline, CDR1 is SGHNT and CDR2 is YENEEA. This CDR3 spans 12 amino acids. V was clipped by 5 bases and J by 10 bases, with 15 bases between them. CDR3 DNA sequence: TGTGCCAGCAGCCCCGATTCGCTGAGCCAGTACTTC. Amino acids: CASSPDSLSQYF.

The chain carries TRBV7-9 and TRBJ2-2; TRBD2 might be the D (6 bases). The CDR3 spans 15 residues. Looked up from germline, CDR1 is SEHNR and CDR2 is FQNEAQ (reference sequence). Trimming left V 5 bases short and J 5 bases short, with 15 bases between. This CDR3 reads CASSPGSGGTGELFF. CDR3 coding DNA: TGTGCCAGCAGCCCCGGGAGCGGAGGGACCGGGGAGCTGTTTTTT.

This clonotype showed up many times. The chain uses TRBV7-8 and TRBJ2-5, with 12 bases lining up with TRBD2. CDR1 is SGHVS, CDR2 FQNEAQ, per germline. The CDR3 length is 16 residues. J gave up 4 bases and V 0 bases, and 3 bases lay outside the gene matches. CDR3 loop: CASSLAASGGGETQYF. The CDR3 nucleotides read TGTGCCAGCAGCTTAGCAGCTAGCGGGGGGGGAGAGACCCAGTACTTC. Full variable domain (remainder filled in from reference TRBV7-8 and TRBJ2-5): GAGVSQSPRYKVAKRGQDVALRCDPISGHVSLFWYQQALGQGPEFLTYFQNEAQLDKSGLPSDRFFAERPEGSVSTLKIQRTQQEDSAVYLCASSLAASGGGETQYFGPGTRLLVL.

The V call is TRBV20-1, the J call TRBJ2-5; a weak D match, TRBD1 (5 bases). The CDR3 extends over 13 amino acids. V was trimmed by 0 bases and J by 5 bases, leaving 10 bases between them. In germline, CDR1 is DFQATT, CDR2 SNEGSKA (reference sequence). CDR3 in DNA: TGCAGTGCTAGAGATAATAGGGGTGAGACCCAGTACTTC. The encoded protein is CSARDNRGETQYF.